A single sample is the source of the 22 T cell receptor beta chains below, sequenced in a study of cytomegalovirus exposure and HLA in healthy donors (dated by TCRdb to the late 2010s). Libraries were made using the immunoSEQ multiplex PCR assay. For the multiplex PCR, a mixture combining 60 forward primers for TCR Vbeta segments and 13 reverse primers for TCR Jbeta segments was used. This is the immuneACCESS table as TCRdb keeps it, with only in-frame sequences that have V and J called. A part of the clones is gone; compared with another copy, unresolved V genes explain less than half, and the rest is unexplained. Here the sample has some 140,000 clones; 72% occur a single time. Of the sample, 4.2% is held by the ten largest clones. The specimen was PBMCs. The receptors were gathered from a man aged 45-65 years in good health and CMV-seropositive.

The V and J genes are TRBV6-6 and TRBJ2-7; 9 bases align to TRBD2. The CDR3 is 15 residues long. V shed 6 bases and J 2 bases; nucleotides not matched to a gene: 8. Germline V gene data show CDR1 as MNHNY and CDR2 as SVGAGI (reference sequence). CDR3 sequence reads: CASSNEASGAYEQYF. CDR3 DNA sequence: TGTGCCAGCAGCAACGAGGCTAGCGGGGCCTACGAGCAGTACTTC.

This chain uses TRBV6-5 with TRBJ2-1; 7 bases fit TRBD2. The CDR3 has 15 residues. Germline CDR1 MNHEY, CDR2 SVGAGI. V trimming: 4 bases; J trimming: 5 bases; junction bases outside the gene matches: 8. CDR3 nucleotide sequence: TGTGCCAGCAGTTTCTCGCCTAGCGGAAACAATGAGCAGTTCTTC. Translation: CASSFSPSGNNEQFF.

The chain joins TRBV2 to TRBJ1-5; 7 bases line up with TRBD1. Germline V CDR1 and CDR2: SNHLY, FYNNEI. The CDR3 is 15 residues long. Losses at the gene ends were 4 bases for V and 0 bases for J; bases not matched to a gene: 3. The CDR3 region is CASSGQGLSNQPQHF. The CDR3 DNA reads TGTGCCAGCAGTGGACAGGGCCTTAGCAATCAGCCCCAGCATTTT.

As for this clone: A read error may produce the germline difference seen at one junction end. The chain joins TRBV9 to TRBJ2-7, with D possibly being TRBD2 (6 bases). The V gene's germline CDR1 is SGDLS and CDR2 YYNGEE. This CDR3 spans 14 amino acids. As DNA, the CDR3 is TGTGCCAGCAGCGTAGGCGGGACCTCCGACGAGCAGTACTTC. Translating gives CASSVGGTSDEQYF. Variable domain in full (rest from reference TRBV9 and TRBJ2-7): DSGVTQTPKHLITATGQRVTLRCSPRSGDLSVYWYQQSLDQGLQFLIQYYNGEERAKGNILERFSAQQFPDLHSELNLSSLELGDSALYFCASSVGGTSDEQYFGPGTRLTVT.

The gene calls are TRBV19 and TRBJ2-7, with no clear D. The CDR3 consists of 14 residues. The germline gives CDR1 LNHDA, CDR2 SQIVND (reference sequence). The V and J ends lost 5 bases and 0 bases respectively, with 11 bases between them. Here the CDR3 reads CASSSQVSSYEQYF. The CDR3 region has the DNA TGTGCCAGTAGTTCCCAGGTGAGCTCCTACGAGCAGTACTTC.

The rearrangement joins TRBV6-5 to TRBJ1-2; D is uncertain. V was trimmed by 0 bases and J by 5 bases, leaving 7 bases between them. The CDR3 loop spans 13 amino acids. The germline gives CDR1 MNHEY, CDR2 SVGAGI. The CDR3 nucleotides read TGTGCCAGCAGTTACTCGAGGCGGTATGGCTACACCTTC. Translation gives CASSYSRRYGYTF.

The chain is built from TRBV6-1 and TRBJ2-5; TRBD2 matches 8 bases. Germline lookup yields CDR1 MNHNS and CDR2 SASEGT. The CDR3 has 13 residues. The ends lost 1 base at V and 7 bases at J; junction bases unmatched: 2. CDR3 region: CASSEVREGTQYF. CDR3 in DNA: TGTGCCAGCAGTGAAGTACGGGAGGGGACCCAGTACTTC.

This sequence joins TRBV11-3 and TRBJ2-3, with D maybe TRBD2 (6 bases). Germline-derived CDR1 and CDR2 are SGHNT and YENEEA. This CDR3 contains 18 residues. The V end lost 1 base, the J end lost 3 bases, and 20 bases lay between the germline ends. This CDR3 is CASSLAISSVKGTDTQYF. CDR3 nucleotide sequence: TGTGCCAGCAGCTTAGCCATCTCTAGCGTCAAGGGGACAGATACGCAGTATTTT. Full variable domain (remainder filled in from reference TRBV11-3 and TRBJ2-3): EAGVVQSPRYKIIEKKQPVAFWCNPISGHNTLYWYLQNLGQGPELLIRYENEEAVDDSQLPKDRFSAERLKGVDSTLKIQPAELGDSAVYLCASSLAISSVKGTDTQYFGPGTRLTVL.

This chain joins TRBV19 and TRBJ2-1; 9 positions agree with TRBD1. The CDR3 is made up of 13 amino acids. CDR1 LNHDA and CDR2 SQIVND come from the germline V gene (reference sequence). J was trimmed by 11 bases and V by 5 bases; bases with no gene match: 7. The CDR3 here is CASSSDRGGQQFF. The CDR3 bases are TGTGCCAGTAGTTCGGACAGGGGAGGTCAGCAGTTCTTC. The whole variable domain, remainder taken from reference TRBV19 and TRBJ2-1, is DGGITQSPKYLFRKEGQNVTLSCEQNLNHDAMYWYRQDPGQGLRLIYYSQIVNDFQKGDIAEGYSVSREKKESFPLTVTSAQKNPTAFYLCASSSDRGGQQFFGPGTRLTVL.

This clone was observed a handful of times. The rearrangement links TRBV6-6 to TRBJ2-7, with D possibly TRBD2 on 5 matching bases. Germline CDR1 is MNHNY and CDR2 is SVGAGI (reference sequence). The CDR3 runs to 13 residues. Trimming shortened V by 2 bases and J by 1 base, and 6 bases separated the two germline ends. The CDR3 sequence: CASSYTGSYEQYF. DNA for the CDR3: TGTGCCAGCAGTTACACGGGATCCTACGAGCAGTACTTC.

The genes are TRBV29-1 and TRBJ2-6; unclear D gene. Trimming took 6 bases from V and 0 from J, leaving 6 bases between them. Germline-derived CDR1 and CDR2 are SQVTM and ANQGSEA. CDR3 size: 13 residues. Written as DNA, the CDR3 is TGCAGCGTGGCCTCCTCTGGGGCCAACGTCCTGACTTTC. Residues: CSVASSGANVLTF.

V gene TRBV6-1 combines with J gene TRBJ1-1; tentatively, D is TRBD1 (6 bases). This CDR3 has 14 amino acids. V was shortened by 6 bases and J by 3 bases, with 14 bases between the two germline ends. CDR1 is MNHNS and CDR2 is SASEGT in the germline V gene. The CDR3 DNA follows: TGTGCCAGCAGCCTCGACAGGACGTACACTGAAGCTTTCTTT. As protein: CASSLDRTYTEAFF.

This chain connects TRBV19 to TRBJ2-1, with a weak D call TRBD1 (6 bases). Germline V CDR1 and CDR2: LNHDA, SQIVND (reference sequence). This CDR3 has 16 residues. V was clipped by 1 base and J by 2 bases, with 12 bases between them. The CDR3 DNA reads TGTGCCAGTAGTATAGTTTCCAGGGGTACCTACAATGAGCAGTTCTTC. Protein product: CASSIVSRGTYNEQFF.

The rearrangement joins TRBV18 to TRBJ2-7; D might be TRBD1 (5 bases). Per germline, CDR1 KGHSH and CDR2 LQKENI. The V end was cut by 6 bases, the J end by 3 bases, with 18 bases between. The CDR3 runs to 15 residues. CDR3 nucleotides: TGTGCCAGCTCCCCGACGACAGTGGGCAGCTACGAGCAGTACTTC. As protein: CASSPTTVGSYEQYF.

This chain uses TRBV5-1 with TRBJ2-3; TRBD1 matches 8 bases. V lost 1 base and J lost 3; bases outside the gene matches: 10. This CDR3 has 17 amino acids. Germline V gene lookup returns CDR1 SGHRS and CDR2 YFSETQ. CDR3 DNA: TGCGCCAGCAGCTTGCCTTCCGTTAGACAGGGGACAGATACGCAGTATTTT. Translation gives CASSLPSVRQGTDTQYF. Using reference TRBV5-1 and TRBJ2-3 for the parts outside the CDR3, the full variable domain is KAGVTQTPRYLIKTRGQQVTLSCSPISGHRSVSWYQQTPGQGLQFLFEYFSETQRNKGNFPGRFSGRQFSNSRSEMNVSTLELGDSALYLCASSLPSVRQGTDTQYFGPGTRLTVL.

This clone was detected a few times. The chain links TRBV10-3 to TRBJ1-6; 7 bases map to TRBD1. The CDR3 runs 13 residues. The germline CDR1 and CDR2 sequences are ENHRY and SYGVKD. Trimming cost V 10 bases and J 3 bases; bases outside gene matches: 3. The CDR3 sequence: CATGQDYNSPLHF. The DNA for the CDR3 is TGTGCCACCGGACAGGACTATAATTCACCCCTCCACTTT.

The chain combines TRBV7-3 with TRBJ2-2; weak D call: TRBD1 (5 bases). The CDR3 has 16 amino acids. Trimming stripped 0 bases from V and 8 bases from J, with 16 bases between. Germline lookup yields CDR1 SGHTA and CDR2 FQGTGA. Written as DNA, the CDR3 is TGTGCCAGCAGCTTAACGTCAGGGCAACTTCCTGGGGAGCTGTTTTTT. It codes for CASSLTSGQLPGELFF.

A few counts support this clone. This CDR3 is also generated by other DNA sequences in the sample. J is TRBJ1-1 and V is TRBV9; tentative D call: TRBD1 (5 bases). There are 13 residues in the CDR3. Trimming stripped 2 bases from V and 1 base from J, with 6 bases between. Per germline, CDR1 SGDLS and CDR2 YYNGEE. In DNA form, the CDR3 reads TGTGCCAGCAGCGTTCAGGGGAACACTGAAGCTTTCTTT. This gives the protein CASSVQGNTEAFF.

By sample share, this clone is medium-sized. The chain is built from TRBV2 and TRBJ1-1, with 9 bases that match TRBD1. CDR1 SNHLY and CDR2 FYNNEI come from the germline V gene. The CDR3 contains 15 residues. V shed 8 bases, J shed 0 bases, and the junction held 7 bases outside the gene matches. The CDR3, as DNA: TGTGCCAGCCGCCGGGACAGGGTCATGAACACTGAAGCTTTCTTT. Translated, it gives CASRRDRVMNTEAFF. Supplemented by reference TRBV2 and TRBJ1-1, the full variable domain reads EPEVTQTPSHQVTQMGQEVILRCVPISNHLYFYWYRQILGQKVEFLVSFYNNEISEKSEIFDDQFSVERPDGSNFTLKIRSTKLEDSAMYFCASRRDRVMNTEAFFGQGTRLTVV.

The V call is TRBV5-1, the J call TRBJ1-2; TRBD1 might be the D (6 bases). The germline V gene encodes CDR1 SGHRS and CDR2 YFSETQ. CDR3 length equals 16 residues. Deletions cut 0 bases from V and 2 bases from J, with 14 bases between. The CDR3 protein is CASSLGLGGSNYGYTF. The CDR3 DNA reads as TGCGCCAGCAGCTTGGGTCTTGGGGGCTCAAACTATGGCTACACCTTC.

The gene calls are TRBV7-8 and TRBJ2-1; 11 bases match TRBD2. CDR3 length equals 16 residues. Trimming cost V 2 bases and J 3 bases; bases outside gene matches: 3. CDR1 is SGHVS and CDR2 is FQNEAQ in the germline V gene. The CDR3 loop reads CASSLLAGGLYNEQFF. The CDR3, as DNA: TGTGCCAGCAGCTTACTAGCGGGGGGCCTCTACAATGAGCAGTTCTTC.

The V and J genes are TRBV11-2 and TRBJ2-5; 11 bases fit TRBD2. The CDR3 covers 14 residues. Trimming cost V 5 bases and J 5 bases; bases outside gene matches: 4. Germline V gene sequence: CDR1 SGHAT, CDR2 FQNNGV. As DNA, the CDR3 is TGTGCCAGCAGCCCGGGACTAGCGGTTGAGACCCAGTACTTC. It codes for CASSPGLAVETQYF.